A selection of T cell receptor beta chains follows, all from one sample in a study of early T cells in non-severe SARS-CoV-2 infection. MiXCR, run by TCRdb on the 5' RACE reads, gives a single entry per CDR3 protein. The table lists approximately 23,000 distinct CDR3 sequences, 4.5% to 5.5% of them singletons. Sequenced material: whole blood. The receptor source for this set is an adult who was a healthcare worker with PCR-confirmed SARS-CoV-2 infection or an uninfected control (not recorded which). CDR3s include the opening cysteine and the closing phenylalanine or tryptophan. The order of the fields is V gene, J gene, clone size, D gene, CDR3 protein, CDR3 DNA. The D gene is left open where the match is weak. Some rows have no size entry. The others give once, few or many, or a class for an expanded clone.

v_gene: TRBV20-1; j_gene: TRBJ2-1; abundance: few; d_gene: NA; CDR3aa: CSARDPGTPQGQFF; CDR3nt: TGCAGTGCTAGAGACCCCGGGACCCCGCAGGGGCAGTTCTTC
v_gene: TRBV5-1; j_gene: TRBJ2-2; abundance: few; d_gene: TRBD1; CDR3aa: CASSQLQTGSGELFF; CDR3nt: TGCGCCAGCAGCCAACTACAGACAGGGTCCGGGGAGCTGTTTTTT
v_gene: TRBV4-2; j_gene: TRBJ2-1; abundance: many; d_gene: TRBD2; CDR3aa: CASSQRASGSYNEQFF; CDR3nt: TGTGCCAGCAGCCAACGGGCTAGCGGGAGCTACAATGAGCAGTTCTTC
v_gene: TRBV29-1; j_gene: TRBJ2-1; abundance: many; d_gene: NA; CDR3aa: CSVSRVDEQFF; CDR3nt: TGCAGCGTTAGCAGGGTCGATGAGCAGTTCTTC
v_gene: TRBV5-6; j_gene: TRBJ2-7; abundance: many; d_gene: NA; CDR3aa: CASSQGGTYEQYF; CDR3nt: TGTGCCAGCAGCCAGGGAGGTACCTACGAGCAGTACTTC
v_gene: TRBV6-5; j_gene: TRBJ1-2; abundance: many; d_gene: TRBD1; CDR3aa: CASSWTGASGYTF; CDR3nt: TGTGCCAGCAGTTGGACAGGGGCATCTGGCTACACCTTC
v_gene: TRBV7-9; j_gene: TRBJ2-2; abundance: many; d_gene: NA; CDR3aa: CASSLVSGSNTGELFF; CDR3nt: TGTGCCAGCAGCTTAGTGTCTGGGTCGAACACCGGGGAGCTGTTTTTT
v_gene: TRBV27; j_gene: TRBJ2-2; abundance: many; d_gene: TRBD2; CDR3aa: CASSPGLAGGATGELFF; CDR3nt: TGTGCCAGCAGTCCGGGACTAGCGGGAGGGGCCACCGGGGAGCTGTTTTTT
v_gene: TRBV11-2; j_gene: TRBJ2-1; abundance: many; d_gene: TRBD2; CDR3aa: CASSLSLAGTEQFF; CDR3nt: TGTGCCAGCAGCTTATCCCTAGCGGGAACGGAGCAGTTCTTC
v_gene: TRBV28; j_gene: TRBJ2-2; abundance: many; d_gene: NA; CDR3aa: CASSLLGADAGELFF; CDR3nt: TGTGCCAGCAGTTTATTGGGGGCGGACGCCGGGGAGCTGTTTTTT
v_gene: TRBV4-2; j_gene: TRBJ2-3; abundance: NA; d_gene: TRBD2; CDR3aa: CASSQDGGGGTDTQYF; CDR3nt: TGTGCCAGCAGCCAAGATGGTGGGGGGGGCACAGATACGCAGTATTTT
v_gene: TRBV2; j_gene: TRBJ2-7; abundance: NA; d_gene: TRBD1; CDR3aa: CASSRQGYEQYF; CDR3nt: TGTGCCAGCTCCCGACAGGGCTACGAGCAGTACTTC
v_gene: TRBV29-1; j_gene: TRBJ2-1; abundance: many; d_gene: TRBD2; CDR3aa: CSVESGISGRHNEQFF; CDR3nt: TGCAGCGTTGAATCAGGGATCAGCGGGAGACACAATGAGCAGTTCTTC
v_gene: TRBV20-1; j_gene: TRBJ2-2; abundance: many; d_gene: NA; CDR3aa: CSASISSTGELFF; CDR3nt: TGCAGTGCTAGTATCTCATCCACCGGGGAGCTGTTTTTT
v_gene: TRBV2; j_gene: TRBJ1-2; abundance: once; d_gene: NA; CDR3aa: CASSGRFNYGYTF; CDR3nt: TGTGCCAGCAGCGGCCGATTCAACTATGGCTACACCTTC
v_gene: TRBV28; j_gene: TRBJ2-7; abundance: NA; d_gene: NA; CDR3aa: CASSSSGQSRYEQYF; CDR3nt: TGTGCCAGCAGTTCCTCCGGACAGTCGCGGTACGAGCAGTACTTC
v_gene: TRBV5-6; j_gene: TRBJ2-1; abundance: many; d_gene: TRBD1; CDR3aa: CASRGQGMDEQFF; CDR3nt: TGTGCCAGCAGGGGACAGGGGATGGATGAGCAGTTCTTC
v_gene: TRBV7-9; j_gene: TRBJ2-2; abundance: NA; d_gene: NA; CDR3aa: CASSLARTGELFF; CDR3nt: TGTGCCAGCAGCTTAGCCCGGACCGGGGAGCTGTTTTTT
v_gene: TRBV6-1; j_gene: TRBJ1-2; abundance: NA; d_gene: NA; CDR3aa: CASSLSGTPSDYGYTF; CDR3nt: TGTGCCAGCAGTTTATCCGGGACACCCTCGGACTATGGCTACACCTTC
v_gene: TRBV6-1; j_gene: TRBJ1-1; abundance: NA; d_gene: TRBD1; CDR3aa: CASSHRTGGNTEAFF; CDR3nt: TGTGCCAGCAGTCACCGGACAGGAGGGAACACTGAAGCTTTCTTT
v_gene: TRBV29-1; j_gene: TRBJ2-5; abundance: medium-sized; d_gene: NA; CDR3aa: CSVEVGLTQYF; CDR3nt: TGCAGCGTTGAAGTAGGGTTGACCCAGTACTTC
v_gene: TRBV28; j_gene: TRBJ1-5; abundance: many; d_gene: NA; CDR3aa: CASTRDNSNQPQHF; CDR3nt: TGTGCCAGCACCCGGGACAATAGCAATCAGCCCCAGCATTTT
v_gene: TRBV7-8; j_gene: TRBJ1-4; abundance: few; d_gene: TRBD1; CDR3aa: CASSFRGGFNEKLFF; CDR3nt: TGTGCCAGCAGCTTTAGAGGGGGCTTTAATGAAAAACTGTTTTTT
v_gene: TRBV20-1; j_gene: TRBJ2-1; abundance: many; d_gene: TRBD1; CDR3aa: CSARPRDRVDEQFF; CDR3nt: TGCAGTGCTCGGCCCCGGGACAGGGTCGATGAGCAGTTCTTC
v_gene: TRBV29-1; j_gene: TRBJ2-7; abundance: many; d_gene: NA; CDR3aa: CSVLRAGVRNEQYF; CDR3nt: TGCAGCGTTCTCAGGGCAGGGGTTAGGAACGAGCAGTACTTC
v_gene: TRBV12-3/TRBV12-4; j_gene: TRBJ2-2; abundance: few; d_gene: NA; CDR3aa: CASTGFNVGDRTGELFF; CDR3nt: TGTGCCAGCACCGGATTTAACGTGGGCGATCGGACCGGGGAGCTGTTTTTT
v_gene: TRBV3-1; j_gene: TRBJ2-3; abundance: NA; d_gene: TRBD2; CDR3aa: CASSPTSGTAGTDTQYF; CDR3nt: TGTGCCAGCAGCCCGACTAGCGGGACGGCGGGGACAGATACGCAGTATTTT
v_gene: TRBV5-5; j_gene: TRBJ2-3; abundance: many; d_gene: NA; CDR3aa: CASSLEQYRTDTQYF; CDR3nt: TGTGCCAGCAGCTTGGAACAGTATAGAACAGATACGCAGTATTTT
v_gene: TRBV20-1; j_gene: TRBJ1-1; abundance: many; d_gene: TRBD1; CDR3aa: CSARGDRVSGTEAFF; CDR3nt: TGCAGTGCTAGAGGGGACAGGGTCAGTGGGACTGAAGCTTTCTTT